The 5 T cell receptor beta chains listed next were all sequenced from one sample in a study of T cell responses to AZD1222 COVID-19 vaccine. Libraries were prepared by immunoSEQ multiplex PCR; TCRdb keeps only in-frame clonotypes and omits some of them. The sample gives around 84,000 clones, almost 90% of which show up once; around 10% is in the top ten. Material: peripheral blood, obtained on day 0 of MenACWY control vaccination. The receptors were sampled from an adult in good health.

J is TRBJ1-6 and V is TRBV30, with D perhaps TRBD1 (5 bases). CDR3 size: 13 residues. The V gene lost 0 bases and the J gene lost 8 bases, with 8 bases spanning the gap. Germline V gene data show CDR1 as GTSNPN and CDR2 as SVGIG (reference sequence). The CDR3 protein is CAWSVTRDSPLHF. CDR3 nucleotide sequence: TGTGCCTGGAGTGTAACCAGGGATTCACCCCTCCACTTT.

This clone appeared a few times. The chain is built from TRBV4-1 and TRBJ1-4, with D unresolved. CDR1 and CDR2 (germline): MGHRA, YSYEKL. CDR3 length: 15 amino acids. Deletions cut 4 bases from V and 11 bases from J, with 20 bases between. The CDR3 region has the DNA TGCGCCAGCAGCCTAACCCCACGAACGACTGGGAAACTGTTTTTT. It encodes CASSLTPRTTGKLFF.

V and J are TRBV2 and TRBJ1-2, with a tentative D call TRBD1 (5 bases). V was trimmed by 1 base and J by 7 bases, leaving 10 bases between them. CDR3 size: 13 residues. Germline V gene sequence: CDR1 SNHLY, CDR2 FYNNEI. CDR3 loop: CASSEGLGGGYTF. In DNA, the CDR3 is TGTGCCAGCAGTGAAGGGTTGGGGGGTGGCTACACCTTC.

This clone has only a few counts. J is TRBJ2-3 and V is TRBV9; D perhaps matches TRBD2 (6 bases). The V gene's germline CDR1 is SGDLS and CDR2 YYNGEE. V lost 0 bases and J 6 bases, leaving 20 bases between the germline ends. This CDR3 contains 17 residues. In nucleotides, the CDR3 is TGTGCCAGCAGCGTAGCTAAGGGACTGGGCGTTGGCGATACGCAGTATTTT. Protein product: CASSVAKGLGVGDTQYF.

This chain uses TRBV7-2 with TRBJ1-6, with D hard to call. Trimming cost V 5 bases and J 4 bases, with 9 bases left between them. CDR1 SGHTA and CDR2 FQGNSA come from the germline V gene. There are 14 residues in the CDR3. The CDR3, as DNA: TGTGCCAGCAGCCCCCTGACTTATAATTCACCCCTCCACTTT. Protein sequence: CASSPLTYNSPLHF.